One sample yielded the 7 T cell receptor beta chains listed below, sequenced in a study of TIL therapy for anti-PD-1-resistant metastatic lung cancer. The time point here: pre-treatment sample, taken before nivolumab and TIL therapy. Sequencing used immunoSEQ v3. Some clones are missing from TCRdb's copy, which holds only in-frame ones; the method was immunoSEQ multiplex PCR. The profile covers just under 60,000 clones, with about 70% appearing a single time and less than 2% taken by the ten largest. Sequenced material: blood, taken at baseline. These TCRs come from a person between 25 and 79 years old with non-small cell lung cancer.

This sequence joins TRBV19 and TRBJ1-1, with D unresolved. CDR3 length: 13 amino acids. Deletions cut 4 bases from V and 3 bases from J, with 9 bases between. Germline V CDR1 and CDR2: LNHDA, SQIVND (reference sequence). Here the CDR3 DNA reads TGTGCCAGTAGTAATCCCCCCGACACTGAAGCTTTCTTT. Encoded protein: CASSNPPDTEAFF.

The rearrangement links TRBV6-5 to TRBJ2-2, with D possibly called TRBD1 or TRBD2 (5 bases each). The V gene lost 6 bases and the J gene lost 0 bases, with 11 bases spanning the gap. Germline V gene lookup returns CDR1 MNHEY and CDR2 SVGAGI. This CDR3 is 15 amino acids long. The CDR3 sequence: CASRAGTANTGELFF. The DNA of the CDR3 is TGTGCCAGCAGGGCCGGGACGGCGAACACCGGGGAGCTGTTTTTT.

The chain uses TRBV19 and TRBJ1-1; D gene uncertain. This CDR3 is 12 amino acids long. V gave up 3 bases and J gave up 6 bases, with 8 bases separating them. The germline gives CDR1 LNHDA, CDR2 SQIVND (reference sequence). DNA of the CDR3: TGTGCCAGTAGTATCTCTCTCTCTGAAGCTTTCTTT. Translating it yields CASSISLSEAFF.

V usage is TRBV7-9 and J usage is TRBJ2-3; 11 bases line up with TRBD1. Germline values: CDR1 SEHNR, CDR2 FQNEAQ (reference sequence). After removal of 6 bases from V and 0 bases from J, the junction contained 5 bases not matched to a gene. The CDR3 totals 16 residues. CDR3 sequence (DNA): TGTGCCAGCAGATGGGACAGGGGGGCTAGCACAGATACGCAGTATTTT. The encoded protein is CASRWDRGASTDTQYF.

The gene calls are TRBV6-4 and TRBJ1-1; 7 bases align to TRBD1. Germline CDR1 MRHNA, CDR2 SNTAGT. With 6 bases clipped from V and 3 bases from J, the junction kept 7 bases outside the gene matches. This CDR3 has 14 residues. CDR3 nucleotides: TGTGCCAGCAGCCATAAGACAGGGTACACTGAAGCTTTCTTT. As protein: CASSHKTGYTEAFF.

In this sample, this clone turned up a few times. This sequence joins TRBV10-1 and TRBJ1-5; D is uncertain. Germline V gene data show CDR1 as WNHNN and CDR2 as SYGVQD (reference sequence). The V and J ends lost 3 bases and 0 bases respectively, with 6 bases between them. The CDR3 is 14 amino acids. CDR3 in DNA: TGCGCCAGCAGTGACGGCAGTAGCAATCAGCCCCAGCATTTT. It encodes CASSDGSSNQPQHF.

The chain links TRBV28 to TRBJ2-7, with 7 positions matching TRBD2. Germline lookup yields CDR1 MDHEN and CDR2 SYDVKM. The V and J ends lost 5 bases and 2 bases, in that order; junction bases with no gene match: 6. The CDR3 runs 14 residues. CDR3 amino acids: CASSGGSIPYEQYF. The CDR3 DNA is TGTGCCAGCAGTGGCGGGAGTATACCCTACGAGCAGTACTTC.